The clone carrying this TCR beta chain appeared a few times. Antigen specificity is unknown. This specimen comes from a study of OX40 agonist ivuxolimab in advanced cancers. On the study more broadly: Cohort: 82.7% men, mean age about 62, aged about 20 to 79. Points from the study as a whole: In the 0.1-3.0 mg/kg groups, partial responders showed among the lowest expansion. The average count of expanded clones was higher among CD8+ T cells than among CD4+.

V was pared by 6 bases and J by 7 bases, with 12 bases of the junction left unmatched. CDR1 and CDR2 (germline): MNHNS, SASEGT. The CDR3 is 15 amino acids. Only in-frame clones appear in the TCRdb table, and some are missing; sequencing was by immunoSEQ multiplex PCR. The sample consists of 77,000 or so clones, 87% of them appearing once. The rearrangement joins TRBV6-1 to TRBJ1-5, with 7 bases lining up with TRBD1. The clonotype comes from an adult with an advanced solid tumor such as melanoma, head and neck, liver or kidney cancer. The sequencing here drew on CD4+ or CD8+ T cells sorted from blood, taken in a trial of the OX40 agonist ivuxolimab. CDR3 sequence: CASSSTGTTGQPQHF. The CDR3 bases are TGTGCCAGCAGCTCGACAGGGACCACCGGGCAGCCCCAGCATTTT.